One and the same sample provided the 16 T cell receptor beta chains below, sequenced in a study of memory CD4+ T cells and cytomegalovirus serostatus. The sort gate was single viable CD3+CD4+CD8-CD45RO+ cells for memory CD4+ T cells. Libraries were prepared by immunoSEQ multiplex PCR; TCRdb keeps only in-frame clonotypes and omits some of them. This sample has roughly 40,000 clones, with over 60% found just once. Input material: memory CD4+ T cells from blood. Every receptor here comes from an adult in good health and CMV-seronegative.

CDR3 protein: CASSPTRGRDTQYF. The CDR3 nucleotides are TGTGCCAGCTCGCCCACCCGTGGCCGAGATACGCAGTATTTT. The V gene is TRBV18, the J gene TRBJ2-3, with D uncertain. The CDR3 runs 14 residues. The germline V and J ends were trimmed by 6 bases and 5 bases, with 15 bases remaining between them. CDR1 KGHSH and CDR2 LQKENI come from the germline V gene.

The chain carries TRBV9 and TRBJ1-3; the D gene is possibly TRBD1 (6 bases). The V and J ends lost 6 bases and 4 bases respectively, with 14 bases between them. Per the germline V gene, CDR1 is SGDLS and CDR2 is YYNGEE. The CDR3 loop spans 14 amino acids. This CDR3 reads CASTKGVVGNTIYF. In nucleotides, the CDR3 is TGTGCCAGCACGAAGGGGGTCGTAGGAAACACCATATATTTT.

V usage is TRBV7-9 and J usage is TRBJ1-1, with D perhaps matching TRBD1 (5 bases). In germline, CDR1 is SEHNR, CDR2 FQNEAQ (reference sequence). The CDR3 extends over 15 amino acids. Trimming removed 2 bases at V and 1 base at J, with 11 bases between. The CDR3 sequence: CASSLSGGGNTEAFF. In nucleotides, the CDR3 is TGTGCCAGCAGCTTATCTGGGGGTGGGAACACTGAAGCTTTCTTT. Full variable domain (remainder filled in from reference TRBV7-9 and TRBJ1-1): DTGVSQNPRHKITKRGQNVTFRCDPISEHNRLYWYRQTLGQGPEFLTYFQNEAQLEKSRLLSDRFSAERPKGSFSTLEIQRTEQGDSAMYLCASSLSGGGNTEAFFGQGTRLTVV.

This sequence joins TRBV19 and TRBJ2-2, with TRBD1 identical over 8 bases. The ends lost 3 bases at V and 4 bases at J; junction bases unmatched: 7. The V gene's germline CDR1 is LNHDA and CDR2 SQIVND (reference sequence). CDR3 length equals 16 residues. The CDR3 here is CASSIPNRGATGELFF. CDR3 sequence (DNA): TGTGCCAGTAGTATTCCTAACAGGGGGGCCACCGGGGAGCTGTTTTTT.

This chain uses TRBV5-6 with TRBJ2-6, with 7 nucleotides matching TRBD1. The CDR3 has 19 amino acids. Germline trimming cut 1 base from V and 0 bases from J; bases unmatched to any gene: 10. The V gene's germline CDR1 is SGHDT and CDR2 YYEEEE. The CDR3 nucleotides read TGTGCCAGCAGCTTGCTTTGGGACAGAACTACCTCTGGGGCCAACGTCCTGACTTTC. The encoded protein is CASSLLWDRTTSGANVLTF.

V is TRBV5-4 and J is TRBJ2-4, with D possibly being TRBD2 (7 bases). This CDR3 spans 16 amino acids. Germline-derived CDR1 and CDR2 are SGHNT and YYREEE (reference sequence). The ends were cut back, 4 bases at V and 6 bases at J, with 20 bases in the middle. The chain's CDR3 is CASSGGGLGVGNIQYF. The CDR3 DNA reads TGTGCCAGCAGCGGGGGGGGCCTCGGCGTTGGAAACATTCAGTACTTC.

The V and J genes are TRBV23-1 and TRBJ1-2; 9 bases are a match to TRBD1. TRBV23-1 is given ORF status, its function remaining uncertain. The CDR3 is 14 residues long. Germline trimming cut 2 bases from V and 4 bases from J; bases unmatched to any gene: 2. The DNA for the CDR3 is TGCGCCAGCAGTCAACGGACAGGGGTCTATGGCTACACCTTC. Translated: CASSQRTGVYGYTF.

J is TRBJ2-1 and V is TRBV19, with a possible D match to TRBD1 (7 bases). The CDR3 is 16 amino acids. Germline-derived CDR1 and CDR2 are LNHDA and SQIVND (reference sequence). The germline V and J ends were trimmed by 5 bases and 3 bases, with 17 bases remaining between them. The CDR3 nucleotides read TGTGCCAGTAGTCCGGGGGACAGCACCAACTACAATGAGCAGTTCTTC. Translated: CASSPGDSTNYNEQFF.

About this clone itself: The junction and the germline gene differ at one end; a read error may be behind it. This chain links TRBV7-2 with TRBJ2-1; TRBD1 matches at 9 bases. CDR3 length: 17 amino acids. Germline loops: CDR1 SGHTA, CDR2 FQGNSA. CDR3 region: CASSKGQGSSSASTHVF. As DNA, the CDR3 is TGTGCCAGCAGCAAGGGACAGGGCTCGAGTTCAGCATCAACACACGTCTTC.

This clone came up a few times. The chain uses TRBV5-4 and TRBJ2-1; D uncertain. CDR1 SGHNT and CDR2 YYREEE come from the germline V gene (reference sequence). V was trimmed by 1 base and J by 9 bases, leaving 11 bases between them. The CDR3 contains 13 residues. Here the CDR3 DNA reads TGTGCCAGCAGCTTGTTTAGATCTGGTGAGCAGTTCTTC. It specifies CASSLFRSGEQFF.

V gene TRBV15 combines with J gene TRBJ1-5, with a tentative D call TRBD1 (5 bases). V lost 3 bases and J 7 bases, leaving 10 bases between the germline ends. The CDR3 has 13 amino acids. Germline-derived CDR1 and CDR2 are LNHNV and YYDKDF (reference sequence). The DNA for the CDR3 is TGTGCCACCAGCAGGAAAAGGGGACAGCCCCAGCATTTT. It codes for CATSRKRGQPQHF.

CDR3 nucleotide sequence: TGTGCCAGCAGTTTAATTGGGAGGGGGGCGAACACCGGGGAGCTGTTTTTT. Translating gives CASSLIGRGANTGELFF. This sequence joins TRBV27 and TRBJ2-2; the D gene is possibly TRBD2 (7 bases). The CDR3 length is 17 residues. Germline CDR1 is MNHEY and CDR2 is SMNVEV (reference sequence). V was pared by 2 bases and J by 0 bases, with 13 bases between.

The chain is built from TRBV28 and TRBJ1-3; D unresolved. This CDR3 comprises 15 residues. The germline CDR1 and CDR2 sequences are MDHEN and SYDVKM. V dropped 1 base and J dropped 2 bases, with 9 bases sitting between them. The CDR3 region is CASSLYRQAGNTIYF. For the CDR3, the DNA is TGTGCCAGCAGTTTATATCGGCAGGCTGGAAACACCATATATTTT.

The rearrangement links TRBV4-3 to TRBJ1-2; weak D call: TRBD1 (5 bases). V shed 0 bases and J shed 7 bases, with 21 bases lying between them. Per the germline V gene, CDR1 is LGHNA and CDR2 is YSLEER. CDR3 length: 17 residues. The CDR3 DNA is TGCGCCAGCAGCCAAGATCCCCAAAATAGACAGCGCAGTGGCTACACCTTC. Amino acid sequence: CASSQDPQNRQRSGYTF.

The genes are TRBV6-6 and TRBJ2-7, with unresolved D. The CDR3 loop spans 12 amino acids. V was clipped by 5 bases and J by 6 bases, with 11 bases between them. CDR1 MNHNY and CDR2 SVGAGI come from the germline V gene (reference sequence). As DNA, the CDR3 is TGTGCCAGCAGTCCTCTCCGTGGCGAGCAGTACTTC. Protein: CASSPLRGEQYF.

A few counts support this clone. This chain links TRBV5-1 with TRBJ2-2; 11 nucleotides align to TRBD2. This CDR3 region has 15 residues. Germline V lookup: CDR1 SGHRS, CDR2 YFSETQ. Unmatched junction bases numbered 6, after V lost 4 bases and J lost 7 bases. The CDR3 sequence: CASSPLAGADGELFF. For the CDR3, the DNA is TGCGCCAGCAGCCCACTAGCGGGAGCAGACGGGGAGCTGTTTTTT.